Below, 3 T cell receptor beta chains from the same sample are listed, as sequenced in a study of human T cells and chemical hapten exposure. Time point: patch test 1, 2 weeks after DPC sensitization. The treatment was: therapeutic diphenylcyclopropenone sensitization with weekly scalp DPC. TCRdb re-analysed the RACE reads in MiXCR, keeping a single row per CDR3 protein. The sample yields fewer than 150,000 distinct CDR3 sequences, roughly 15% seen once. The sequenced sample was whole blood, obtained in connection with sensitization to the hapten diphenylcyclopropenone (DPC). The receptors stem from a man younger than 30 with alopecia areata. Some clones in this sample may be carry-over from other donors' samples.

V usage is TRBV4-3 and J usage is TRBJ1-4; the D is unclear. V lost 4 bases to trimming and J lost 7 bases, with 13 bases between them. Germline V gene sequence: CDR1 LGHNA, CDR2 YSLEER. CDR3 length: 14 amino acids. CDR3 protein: CASSPSPRREKLFF. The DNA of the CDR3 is TGCGCCAGCAGCCCCTCCCCGCGACGTGAAAAACTGTTTTTT.

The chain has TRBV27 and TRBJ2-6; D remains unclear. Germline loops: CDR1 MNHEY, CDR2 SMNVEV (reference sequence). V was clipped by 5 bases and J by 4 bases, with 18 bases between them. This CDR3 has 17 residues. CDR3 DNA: TGTGCCAGCAGTACCATGATTAGGGCCCAAGGGGCCAACGTCCTGACTTTC. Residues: CASSTMIRAQGANVLTF.

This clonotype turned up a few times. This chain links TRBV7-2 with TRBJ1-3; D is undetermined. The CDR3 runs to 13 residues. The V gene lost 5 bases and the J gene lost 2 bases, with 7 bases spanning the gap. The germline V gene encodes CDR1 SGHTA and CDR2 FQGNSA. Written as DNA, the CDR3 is TGTGCCAGCAGCCTACACGCTGGAAACACCATATATTTT. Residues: CASSLHAGNTIYF.